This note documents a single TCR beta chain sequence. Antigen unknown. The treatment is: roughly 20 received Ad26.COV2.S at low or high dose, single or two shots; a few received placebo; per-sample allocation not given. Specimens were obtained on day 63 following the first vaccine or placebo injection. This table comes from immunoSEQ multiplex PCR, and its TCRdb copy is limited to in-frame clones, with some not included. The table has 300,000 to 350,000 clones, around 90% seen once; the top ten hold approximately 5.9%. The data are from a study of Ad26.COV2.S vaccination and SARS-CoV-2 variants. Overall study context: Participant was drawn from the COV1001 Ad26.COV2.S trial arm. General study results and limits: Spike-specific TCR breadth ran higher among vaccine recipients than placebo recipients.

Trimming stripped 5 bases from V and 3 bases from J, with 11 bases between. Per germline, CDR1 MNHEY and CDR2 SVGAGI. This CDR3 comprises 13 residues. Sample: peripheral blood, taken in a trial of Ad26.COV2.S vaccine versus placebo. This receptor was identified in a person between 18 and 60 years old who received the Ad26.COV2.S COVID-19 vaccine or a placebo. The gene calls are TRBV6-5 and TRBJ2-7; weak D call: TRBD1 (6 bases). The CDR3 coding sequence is TGTGCCAGCAGTATAGGACAGCACTACGAGCAGTACTTC. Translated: CASSIGQHYEQYF.